Below, one T cell receptor (beta chain) is given with its context. Measured with immunoSEQ multiplex PCR; TCRdb has only the in-frame clones, and not every one. Among about 87,000 clones listed, roughly 86% were seen once. Trimming took 3 bases from V and 0 from J, leaving 8 bases between them. Germline CDR1 reads KGHSH; CDR2 reads LQKENI. This CDR3 is 14 amino acids long. The data originate from a study of blood T cell repertoires in COVID-19. At the level of the study: Sources were T cells, B-cell-depleted T cells, or PBMCs; the material itself was cDNA or gDNA.

Input material: peripheral blood. The receptor was isolated from a man aged 35 to 55 with acute or convalescent COVID-19. The chain uses TRBV18 and TRBJ1-2; D perhaps matches TRBD1 (6 bases). The CDR3 reads CASSPRQANYGYTF. In DNA, the CDR3 is TGTGCCAGCTCACCTAGACAGGCTAACTATGGCTACACCTTC.